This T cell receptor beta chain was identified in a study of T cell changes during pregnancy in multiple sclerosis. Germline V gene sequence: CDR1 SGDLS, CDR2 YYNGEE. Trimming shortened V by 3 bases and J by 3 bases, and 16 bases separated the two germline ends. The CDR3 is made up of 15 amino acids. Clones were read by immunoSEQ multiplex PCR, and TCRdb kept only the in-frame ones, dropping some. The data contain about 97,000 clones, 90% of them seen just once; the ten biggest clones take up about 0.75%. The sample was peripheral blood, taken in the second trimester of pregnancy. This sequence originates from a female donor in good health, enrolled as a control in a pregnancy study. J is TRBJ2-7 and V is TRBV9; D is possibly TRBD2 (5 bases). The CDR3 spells CASSGGVRLGYEQYF. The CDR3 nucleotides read TGTGCCAGCAGCGGGGGAGTTCGGCTGGGCTACGAGCAGTACTTC.